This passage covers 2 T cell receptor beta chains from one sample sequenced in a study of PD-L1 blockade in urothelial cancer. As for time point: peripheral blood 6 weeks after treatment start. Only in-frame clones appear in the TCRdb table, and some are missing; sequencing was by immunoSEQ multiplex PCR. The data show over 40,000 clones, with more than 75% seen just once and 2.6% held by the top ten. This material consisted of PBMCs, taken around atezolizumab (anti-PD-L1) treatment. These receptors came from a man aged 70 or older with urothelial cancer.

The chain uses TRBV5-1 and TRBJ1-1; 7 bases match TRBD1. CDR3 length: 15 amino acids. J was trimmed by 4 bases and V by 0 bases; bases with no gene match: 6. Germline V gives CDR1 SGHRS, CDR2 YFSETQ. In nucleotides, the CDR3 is TGCGCCAGCAGCTTGGCTCCCAACAGGGGCACTGAAGCTTTCTTT. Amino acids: CASSLAPNRGTEAFF.

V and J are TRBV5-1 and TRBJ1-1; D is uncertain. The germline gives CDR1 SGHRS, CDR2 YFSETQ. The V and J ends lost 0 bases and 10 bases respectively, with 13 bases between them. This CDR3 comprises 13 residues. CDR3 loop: CASSLASRSAAFF. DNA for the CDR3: TGCGCCAGCAGCTTGGCCAGCAGGTCTGCAGCTTTCTTT.